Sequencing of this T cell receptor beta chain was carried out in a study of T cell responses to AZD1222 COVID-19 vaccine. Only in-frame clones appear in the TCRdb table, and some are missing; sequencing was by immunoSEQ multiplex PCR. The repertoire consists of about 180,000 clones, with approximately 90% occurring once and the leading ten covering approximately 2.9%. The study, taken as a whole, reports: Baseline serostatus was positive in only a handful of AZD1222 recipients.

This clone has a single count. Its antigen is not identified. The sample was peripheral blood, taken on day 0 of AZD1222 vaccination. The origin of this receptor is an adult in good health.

The CDR3 nucleotides are TGTGCCAGCAGCCAACCTCCCTCGCTGACTGGAAGGAATCAGCCCCAGCATTTT. It translates to CASSQPPSLTGRNQPQHF. This rearrangement joins TRBV3-1 (or the pseudogene TRBV3-2) to TRBJ1-5; unclear D gene. Germline assignment: CDR1 LGHDT and CDR2 YNNKEL (reference sequence). Trimming left V 2 bases short and J 4 bases short, with 21 bases between. CDR3 size: 18 residues.